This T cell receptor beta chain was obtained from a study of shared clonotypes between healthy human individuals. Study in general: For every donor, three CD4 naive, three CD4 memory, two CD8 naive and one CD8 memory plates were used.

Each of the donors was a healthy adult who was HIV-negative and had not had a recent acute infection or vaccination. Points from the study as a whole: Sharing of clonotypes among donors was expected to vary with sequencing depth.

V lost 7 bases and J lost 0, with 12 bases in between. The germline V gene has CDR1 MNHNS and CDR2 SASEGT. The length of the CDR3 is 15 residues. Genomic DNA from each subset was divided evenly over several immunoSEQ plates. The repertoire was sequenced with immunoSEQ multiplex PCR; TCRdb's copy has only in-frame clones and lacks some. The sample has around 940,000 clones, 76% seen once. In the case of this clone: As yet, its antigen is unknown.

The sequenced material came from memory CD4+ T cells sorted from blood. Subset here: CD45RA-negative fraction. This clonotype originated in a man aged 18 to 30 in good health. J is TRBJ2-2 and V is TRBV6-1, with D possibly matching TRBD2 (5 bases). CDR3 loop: CASTEGRANTGELFF. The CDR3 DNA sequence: TGTGCCAGCACCGAGGGTAGGGCGAACACCGGGGAGCTGTTTTTT.